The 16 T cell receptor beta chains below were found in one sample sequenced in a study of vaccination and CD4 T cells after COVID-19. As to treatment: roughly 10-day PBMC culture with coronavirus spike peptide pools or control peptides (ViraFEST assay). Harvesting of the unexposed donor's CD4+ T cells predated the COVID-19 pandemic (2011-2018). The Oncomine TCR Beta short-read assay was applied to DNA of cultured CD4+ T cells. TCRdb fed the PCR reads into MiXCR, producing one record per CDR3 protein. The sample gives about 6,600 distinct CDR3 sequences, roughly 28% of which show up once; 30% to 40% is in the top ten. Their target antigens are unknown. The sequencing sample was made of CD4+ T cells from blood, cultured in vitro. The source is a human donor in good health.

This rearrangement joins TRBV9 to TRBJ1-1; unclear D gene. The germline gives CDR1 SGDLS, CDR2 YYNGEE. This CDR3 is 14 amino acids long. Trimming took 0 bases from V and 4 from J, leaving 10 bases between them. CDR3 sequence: CASSVDSFSTEAFF. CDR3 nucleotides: TGTGCCAGCAGCGTAGACAGTTTCAGCACTGAAGCTTTCTTT.

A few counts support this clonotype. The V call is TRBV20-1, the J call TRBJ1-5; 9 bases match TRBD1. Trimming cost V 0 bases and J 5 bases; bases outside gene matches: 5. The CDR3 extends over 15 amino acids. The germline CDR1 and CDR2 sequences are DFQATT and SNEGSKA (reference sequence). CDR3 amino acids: CSARDARTGDQPQHF. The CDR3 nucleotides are TGCAGTGCTAGAGATGCCAGGACAGGGGATCAGCCCCAGCATTTT.

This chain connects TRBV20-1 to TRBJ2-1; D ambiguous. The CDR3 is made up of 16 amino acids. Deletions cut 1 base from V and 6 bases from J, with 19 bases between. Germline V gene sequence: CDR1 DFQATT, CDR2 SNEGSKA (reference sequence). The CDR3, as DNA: TGCAGTGCTAGAGGTAGGATTGGGCAGGCGAGCAATGAGCAGTTCTTC. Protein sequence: CSARGRIGQASNEQFF.

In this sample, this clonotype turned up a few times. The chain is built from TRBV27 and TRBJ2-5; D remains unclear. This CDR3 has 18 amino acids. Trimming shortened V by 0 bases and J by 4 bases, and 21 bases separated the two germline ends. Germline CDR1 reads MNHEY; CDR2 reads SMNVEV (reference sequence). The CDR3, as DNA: TGTGCCAGCAGTTTATCGGGCGTGGCTAGGACCCGGCGAGAGACCCAGTACTTC. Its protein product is CASSLSGVARTRRETQYF.

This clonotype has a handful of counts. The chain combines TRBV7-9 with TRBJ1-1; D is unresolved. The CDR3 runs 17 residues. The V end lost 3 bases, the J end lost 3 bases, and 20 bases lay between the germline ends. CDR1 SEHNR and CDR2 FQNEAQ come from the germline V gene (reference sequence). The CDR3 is CASSFRFGEPRDTEAFF. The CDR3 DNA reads TGTGCCAGCAGCTTCAGGTTCGGGGAGCCTAGGGACACTGAAGCTTTCTTT.

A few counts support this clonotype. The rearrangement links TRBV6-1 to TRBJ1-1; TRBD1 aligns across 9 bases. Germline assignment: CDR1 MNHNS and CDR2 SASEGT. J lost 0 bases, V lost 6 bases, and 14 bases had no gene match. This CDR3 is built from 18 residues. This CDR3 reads CASSRPGTGRNMNTEAFF. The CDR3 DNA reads TGTGCCAGCAGCCGACCCGGGACAGGGAGGAACATGAACACTGAAGCTTTCTTT.

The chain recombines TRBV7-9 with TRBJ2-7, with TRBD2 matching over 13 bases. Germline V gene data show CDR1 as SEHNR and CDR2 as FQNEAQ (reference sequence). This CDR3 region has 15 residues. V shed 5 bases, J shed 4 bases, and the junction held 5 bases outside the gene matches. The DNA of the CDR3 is TGTGCCAGCAGCGCCGGACTAGCGGGGGTTTACGAGCAGTACTTC. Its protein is CASSAGLAGVYEQYF.

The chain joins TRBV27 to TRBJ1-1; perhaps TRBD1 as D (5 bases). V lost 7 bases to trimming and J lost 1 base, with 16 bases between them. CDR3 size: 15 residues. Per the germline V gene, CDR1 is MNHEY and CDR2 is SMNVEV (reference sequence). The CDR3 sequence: CASNSLGAANTEAFF. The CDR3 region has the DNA TGTGCCAGCAATAGTCTAGGGGCAGCGAACACTGAAGCTTTCTTT.

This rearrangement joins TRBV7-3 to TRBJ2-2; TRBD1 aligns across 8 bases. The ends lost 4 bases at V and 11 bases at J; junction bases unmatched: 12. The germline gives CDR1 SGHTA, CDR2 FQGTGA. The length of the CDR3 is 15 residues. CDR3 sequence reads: CASSSPNQGASELFF. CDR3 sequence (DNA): TGTGCCAGCAGCTCACCCAATCAGGGGGCTAGTGAGCTGTTTTTT.

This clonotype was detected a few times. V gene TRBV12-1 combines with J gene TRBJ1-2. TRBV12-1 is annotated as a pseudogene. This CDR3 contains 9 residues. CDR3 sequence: CASGNGYTF. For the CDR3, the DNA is TGTGCCAGCGGGAATGGCTACACCTTC.

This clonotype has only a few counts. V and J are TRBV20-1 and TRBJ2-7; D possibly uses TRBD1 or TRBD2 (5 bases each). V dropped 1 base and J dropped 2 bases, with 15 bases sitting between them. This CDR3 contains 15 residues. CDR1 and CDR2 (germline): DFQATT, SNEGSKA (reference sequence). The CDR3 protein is CSARAPGPRTYEQYF. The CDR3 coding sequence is TGCAGTGCTAGAGCCCCGGGACCCAGAACCTACGAGCAGTACTTC.

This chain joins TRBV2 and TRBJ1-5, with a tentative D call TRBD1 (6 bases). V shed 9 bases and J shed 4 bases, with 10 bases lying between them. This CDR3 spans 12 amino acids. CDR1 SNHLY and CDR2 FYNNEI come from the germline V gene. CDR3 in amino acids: CASNRVNQPQHF. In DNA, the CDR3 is TGTGCCAGTAACAGGGTAAATCAGCCCCAGCATTTT.

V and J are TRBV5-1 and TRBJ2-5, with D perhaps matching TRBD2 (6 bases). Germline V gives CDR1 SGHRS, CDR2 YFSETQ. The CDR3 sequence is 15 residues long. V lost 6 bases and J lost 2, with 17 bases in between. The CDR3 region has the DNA TGCGCCAGCAAGGTGGAGGCGGGGTCTCAAGAGACCCAGTACTTC. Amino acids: CASKVEAGSQETQYF.

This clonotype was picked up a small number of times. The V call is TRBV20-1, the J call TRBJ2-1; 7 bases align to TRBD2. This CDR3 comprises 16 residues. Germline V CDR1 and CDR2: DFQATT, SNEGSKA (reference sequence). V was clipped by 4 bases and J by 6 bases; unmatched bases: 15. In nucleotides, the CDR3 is TGCAGTGCTACCCATGGGGGGGTTTGGGGCCTCAATGAGCAGTTCTTC. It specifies CSATHGGVWGLNEQFF.

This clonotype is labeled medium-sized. CDR3: CSAPRGGGSSYEQYF. CDR3 in DNA: TGCAGTGCCCCGAGGGGGGGAGGAAGCTCCTACGAGCAGTACTTC. The chain is built from TRBV20-1 and TRBJ2-7; maybe TRBD2 (7 bases). The germline CDR1 and CDR2 sequences are DFQATT and SNEGSKA (reference sequence). This CDR3 has 15 amino acids. V was pared by 6 bases and J by 0 bases, with 18 bases between.

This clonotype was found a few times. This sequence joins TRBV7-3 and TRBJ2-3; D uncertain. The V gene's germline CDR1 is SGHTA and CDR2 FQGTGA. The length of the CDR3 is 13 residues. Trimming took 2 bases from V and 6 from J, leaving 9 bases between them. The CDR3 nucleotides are TGTGCCAGCAGCTTAGCGGTTGTGGATACGCAGTATTTT. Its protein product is CASSLAVVDTQYF. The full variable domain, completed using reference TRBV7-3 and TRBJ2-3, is GAGVSQTPSNKVTEKGKYVELRCDPISGHTALYWYRQSLGQGPEFLIYFQGTGAADDSGLPNDRFFAVRPEGSVSTLKIQRTERGDSAVYLCASSLAVVDTQYFGPGTRLTVL.